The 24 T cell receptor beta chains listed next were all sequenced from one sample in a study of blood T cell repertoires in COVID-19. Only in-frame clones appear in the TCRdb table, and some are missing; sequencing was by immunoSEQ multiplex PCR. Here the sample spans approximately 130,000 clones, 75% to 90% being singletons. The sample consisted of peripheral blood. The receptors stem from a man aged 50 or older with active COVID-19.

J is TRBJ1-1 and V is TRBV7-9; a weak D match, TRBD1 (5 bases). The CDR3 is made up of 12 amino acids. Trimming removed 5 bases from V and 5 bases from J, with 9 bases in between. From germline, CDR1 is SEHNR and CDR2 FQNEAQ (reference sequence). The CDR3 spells CASSLGLTEAFF. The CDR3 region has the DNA TGTGCCAGCAGCCTGGGACTGACTGAAGCTTTCTTT.

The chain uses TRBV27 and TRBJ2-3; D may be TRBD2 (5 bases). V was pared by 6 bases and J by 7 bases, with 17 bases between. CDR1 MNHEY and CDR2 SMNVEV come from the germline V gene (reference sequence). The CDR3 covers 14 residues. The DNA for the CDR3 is TGTGCCAGCAGCCCACCGGGGTTACGATATACGCAGTATTTT. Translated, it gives CASSPPGLRYTQYF.

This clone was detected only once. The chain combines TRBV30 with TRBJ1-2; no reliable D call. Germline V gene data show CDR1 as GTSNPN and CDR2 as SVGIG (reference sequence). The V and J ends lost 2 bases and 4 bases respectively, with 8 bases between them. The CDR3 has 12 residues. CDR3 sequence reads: CAWSTQAYGYTF. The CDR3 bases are TGTGCCTGGAGTACGCAGGCCTATGGCTACACCTTC.

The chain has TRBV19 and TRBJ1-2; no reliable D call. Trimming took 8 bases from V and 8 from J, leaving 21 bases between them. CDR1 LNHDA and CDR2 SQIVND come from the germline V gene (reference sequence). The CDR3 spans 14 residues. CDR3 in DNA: TGTGCCAGTGACCCCGGGATGAGCTTTCACGGCTACACCTTC. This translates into CASDPGMSFHGYTF.

CDR3 DNA: TGTGCCAGCAGAGTAGGAGGGGTCAACACTGAAGCTTTCTTT. Amino acid sequence: CASRVGGVNTEAFF. The gene calls are TRBV6-4 and TRBJ1-1, with a tentative D call TRBD1 (5 bases). Germline CDR1 is MRHNA and CDR2 is SNTAGT. This CDR3 is built from 14 residues. Trimming took 6 bases from V and 2 from J, leaving 13 bases between them.

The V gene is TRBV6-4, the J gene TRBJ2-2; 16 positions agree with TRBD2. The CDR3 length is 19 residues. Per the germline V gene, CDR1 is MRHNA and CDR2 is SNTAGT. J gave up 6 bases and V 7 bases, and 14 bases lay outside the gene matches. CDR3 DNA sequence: TGTGCCAGCATCCCTCCCCTGGGACTAGCGGGGGGGGTGGCCGGGGAGCTGTTTTTT. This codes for CASIPPLGLAGGVAGELFF.

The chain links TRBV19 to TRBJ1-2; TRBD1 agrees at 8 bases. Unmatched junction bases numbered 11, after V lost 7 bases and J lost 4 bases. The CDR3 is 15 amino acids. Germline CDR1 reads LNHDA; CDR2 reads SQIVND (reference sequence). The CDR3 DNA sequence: TGTGCCAGTAACAATCGACAGGGGCTCGGCTATGGCTACACCTTC. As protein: CASNNRQGLGYGYTF.

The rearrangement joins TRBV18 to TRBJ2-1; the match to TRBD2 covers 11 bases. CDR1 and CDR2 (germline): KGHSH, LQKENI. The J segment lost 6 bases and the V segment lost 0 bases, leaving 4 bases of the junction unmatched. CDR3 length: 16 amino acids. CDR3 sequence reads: CASSPPLAGGGNEQFF. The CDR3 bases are TGTGCCAGCTCACCACCGTTAGCGGGGGGGGGCAATGAGCAGTTCTTC.

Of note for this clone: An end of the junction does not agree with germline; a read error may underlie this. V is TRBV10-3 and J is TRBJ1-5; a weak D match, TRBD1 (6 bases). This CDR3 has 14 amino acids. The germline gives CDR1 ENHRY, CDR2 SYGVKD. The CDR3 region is CAVSEKQGGQPQHF. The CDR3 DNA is TGTGCCGTCAGTGAGAAACAGGGCGGCCAGCCCCAGCATTTT.

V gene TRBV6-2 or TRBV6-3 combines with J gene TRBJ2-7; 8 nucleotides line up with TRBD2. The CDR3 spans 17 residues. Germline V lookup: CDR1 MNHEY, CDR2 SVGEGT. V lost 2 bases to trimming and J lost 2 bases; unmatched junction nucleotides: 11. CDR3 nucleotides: TGTGCCAGCAGTTACCCGGGGGGGACGGAGGCGCCCTACGAGCAGTACTTC. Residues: CASSYPGGTEAPYEQYF.

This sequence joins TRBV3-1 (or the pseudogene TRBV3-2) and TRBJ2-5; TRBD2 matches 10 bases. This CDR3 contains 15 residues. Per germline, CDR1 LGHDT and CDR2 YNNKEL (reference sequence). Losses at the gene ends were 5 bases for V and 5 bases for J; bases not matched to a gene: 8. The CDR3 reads CASSKSGGARETQYF. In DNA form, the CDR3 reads TGTGCCAGCAGCAAAAGCGGGGGGGCCCGGGAGACCCAGTACTTC.

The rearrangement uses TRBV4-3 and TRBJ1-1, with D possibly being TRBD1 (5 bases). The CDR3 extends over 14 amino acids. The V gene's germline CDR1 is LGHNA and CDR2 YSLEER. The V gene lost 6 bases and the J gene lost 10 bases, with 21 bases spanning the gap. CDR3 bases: TGCGCCAGCAGAGAGGCCCCGTTTTCGGGGGTAGCTTTCTTT. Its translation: CASREAPFSGVAFF.

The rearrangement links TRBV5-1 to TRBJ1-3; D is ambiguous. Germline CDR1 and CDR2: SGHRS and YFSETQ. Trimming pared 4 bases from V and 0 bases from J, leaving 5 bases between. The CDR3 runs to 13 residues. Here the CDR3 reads CASSPISGNTIYF. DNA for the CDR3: TGCGCCAGCAGCCCCATCTCTGGAAACACCATATATTTT.

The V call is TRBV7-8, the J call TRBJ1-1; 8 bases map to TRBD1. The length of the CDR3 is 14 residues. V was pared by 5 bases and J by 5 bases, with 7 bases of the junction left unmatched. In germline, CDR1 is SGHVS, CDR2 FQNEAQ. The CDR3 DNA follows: TGTGCCAGCAGCCCGGACAGGGTGTCGACTGAAGCTTTCTTT. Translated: CASSPDRVSTEAFF. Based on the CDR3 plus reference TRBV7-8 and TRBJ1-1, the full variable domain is GAGVSQSPRYKVAKRGQDVALRCDPISGHVSLFWYQQALGQGPEFLTYFQNEAQLDKSGLPSDRFFAERPEGSVSTLKIQRTQQEDSAVYLCASSPDRVSTEAFFGQGTRLTVV.

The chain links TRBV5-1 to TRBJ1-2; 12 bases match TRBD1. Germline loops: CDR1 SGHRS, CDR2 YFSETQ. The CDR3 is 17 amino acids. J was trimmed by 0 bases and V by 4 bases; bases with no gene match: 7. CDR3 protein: CASSHTGTGGPNYGYTF. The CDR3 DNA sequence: TGCGCCAGCAGCCATACCGGGACAGGGGGCCCTAACTATGGCTACACCTTC.

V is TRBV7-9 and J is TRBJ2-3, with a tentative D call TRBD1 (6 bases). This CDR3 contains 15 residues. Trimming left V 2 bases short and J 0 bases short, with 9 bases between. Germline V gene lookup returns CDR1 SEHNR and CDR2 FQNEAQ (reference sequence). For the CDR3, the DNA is TGTGCCAGCAGCTTACACAGGGCTAGCACAGATACGCAGTATTTT. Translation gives CASSLHRASTDTQYF.

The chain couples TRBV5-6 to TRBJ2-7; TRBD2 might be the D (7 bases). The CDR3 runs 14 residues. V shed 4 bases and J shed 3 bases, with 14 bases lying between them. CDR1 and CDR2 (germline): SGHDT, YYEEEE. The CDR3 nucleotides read TGTGCCAGCAGCCCGGAGGGGGGGCTCTACGAGCAGTACTTC. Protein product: CASSPEGGLYEQYF.

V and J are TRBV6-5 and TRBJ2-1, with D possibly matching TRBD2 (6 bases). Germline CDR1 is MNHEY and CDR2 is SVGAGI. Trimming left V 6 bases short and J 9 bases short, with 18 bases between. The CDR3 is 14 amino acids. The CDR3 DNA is TGTGCCAGCAGGGGCGTCGAGCGGAGGGGTGAGCAGTTCTTC. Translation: CASRGVERRGEQFF.

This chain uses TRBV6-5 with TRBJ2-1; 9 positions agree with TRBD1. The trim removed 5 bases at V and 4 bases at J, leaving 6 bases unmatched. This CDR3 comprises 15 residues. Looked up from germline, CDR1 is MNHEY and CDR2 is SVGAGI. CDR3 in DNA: TGTGCCAGCAGTCCCGGGACAGGGATATACAATGAGCAGTTCTTC. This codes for CASSPGTGIYNEQFF.

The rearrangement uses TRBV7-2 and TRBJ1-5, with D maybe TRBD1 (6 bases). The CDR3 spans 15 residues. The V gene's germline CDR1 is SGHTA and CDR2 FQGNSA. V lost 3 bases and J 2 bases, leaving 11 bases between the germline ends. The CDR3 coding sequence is TGTGCCAGCAGCTTCGACAGGTGGGGCAATCAGCCCCAGCATTTT. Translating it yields CASSFDRWGNQPQHF.

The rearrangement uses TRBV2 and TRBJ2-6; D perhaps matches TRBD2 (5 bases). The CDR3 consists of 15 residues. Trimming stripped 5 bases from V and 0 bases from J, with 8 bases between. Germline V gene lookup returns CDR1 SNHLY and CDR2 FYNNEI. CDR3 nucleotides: TGTGCCAGCAGTTCACGGGGCTCTGGGGCCAACGTCCTGACTTTC. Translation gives CASSSRGSGANVLTF.

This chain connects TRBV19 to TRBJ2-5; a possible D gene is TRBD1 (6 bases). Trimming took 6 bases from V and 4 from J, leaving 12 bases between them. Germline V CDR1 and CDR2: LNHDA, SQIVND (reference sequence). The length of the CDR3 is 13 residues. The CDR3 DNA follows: TGTGCCAGTAGCCCCTCAGGGGCAGAGACCCAGTACTTC. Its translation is CASSPSGAETQYF.

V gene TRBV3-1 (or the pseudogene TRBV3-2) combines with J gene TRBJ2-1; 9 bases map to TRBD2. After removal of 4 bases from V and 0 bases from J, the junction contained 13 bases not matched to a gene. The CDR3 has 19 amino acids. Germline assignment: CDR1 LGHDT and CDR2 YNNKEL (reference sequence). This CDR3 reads CASSPKLAGIGSSYNEQFF. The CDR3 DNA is TGTGCCAGCAGCCCCAAGCTAGCGGGGATTGGGAGCTCCTACAATGAGCAGTTCTTC.

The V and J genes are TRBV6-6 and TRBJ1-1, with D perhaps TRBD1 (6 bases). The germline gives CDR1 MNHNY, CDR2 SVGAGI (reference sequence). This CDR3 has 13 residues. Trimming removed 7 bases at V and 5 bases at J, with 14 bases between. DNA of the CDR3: TGTGCCAGCACGGGGGGGGCGGGAACTGAAGCTTTCTTT. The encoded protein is CASTGGAGTEAFF.